What follows are 30 T cell receptor beta chains derived from one specimen sequenced in a study of shared clonotypes between healthy human individuals. Assay used: immunoSEQ multiplex PCR; TCRdb lists only in-frame clones, some missing. Of 700,000 or so clones in the sample, less than 80% were seen once. Input material: memory CD4+ T cells sorted from blood. Described subset: CD45RA-negative fraction. The source of these receptors is a woman under 40 in good health.

With respect to this clone: A far larger clone is only one base removed, so a read error is likely. Other DNA sequences in this specimen translate into the identical CDR3. The J gene is TRBJ1-1, the V gene TRBV28, with TRBD1 matching over 10 bases. CDR1 is MDHEN and CDR2 is SYDVKM in the germline V gene. The CDR3 extends over 18 amino acids. The CDR3: CASSLTGQGTLGNTEAFF. The CDR3 nucleotides are TGTGCCAGCAGTTTAACGGGACAGGGGACCCTGGGGAACACTGAAGCCTTCTTT.

This rearrangement joins TRBV5-5 to TRBJ2-5; D not certain. This CDR3 is 12 amino acids long. The V gene's germline CDR1 is SGHKS and CDR2 YYEKEE (reference sequence). Trimming shortened V by 3 bases and J by 5 bases, and 8 bases separated the two germline ends. The CDR3 protein is CASSSSQETQYF. The CDR3 nucleotides read TGTGCCAGCAGCTCGAGTCAGGAGACCCAGTACTTC. The full variable domain, with the rest looked up from reference TRBV5-5 and TRBJ2-5, is DAGVTQSPTHLIKTRGQQVTLRCSPISGHKSVSWYQQVLGQGPQFIFQYYEKEERGRGNFPDRFSARQFPNYSSELNVNALLLGDSALYLCASSSSQETQYFGPGTRLLVL.

In nucleotides, the CDR3 is TGTGCCAGCAGTCCAATGACAGCAGGTTATGAAAAACTGTTTTTT. This gives the protein CASSPMTAGYEKLFF. V usage is TRBV27 and J usage is TRBJ1-4; weak D call: TRBD1 (5 bases). This CDR3 is 15 amino acids long. V was shortened by 5 bases and J by 6 bases, with 16 bases between the two germline ends. Germline CDR1 is MNHEY and CDR2 is SMNVEV (reference sequence).

The J gene is TRBJ2-1, the V gene TRBV5-1, with a possible D match to TRBD2 (6 bases). Germline CDR1 is SGHRS and CDR2 is YFSETQ. This CDR3 is 16 amino acids long. V was shortened by 7 bases and J by 0 bases, with 17 bases between the two germline ends. CDR3 in DNA: TGCGCCAGCGGAACCGGGACTTCTAGCTCCTACAATGAGCAGTTCTTC. Its protein product is CASGTGTSSSYNEQFF.

This chain uses TRBV28 with TRBJ1-2; a weak D match, TRBD1 (5 bases). This CDR3 comprises 14 residues. Looked up from germline, CDR1 is MDHEN and CDR2 is SYDVKM. Trimming took 1 base from V and 8 from J, leaving 14 bases between them. Written as DNA, the CDR3 is TGTGCCAGCAGTTTATCAGGACAAGTAAGGGGCTACACCTTC. This encodes CASSLSGQVRGYTF.

CDR3 bases: TGTGCCAGCAGTTTCGGGGGGATAGATACGCAGTATTTT. Protein sequence: CASSFGGIDTQYF. This chain links TRBV2 with TRBJ2-3, with 7 bases matching TRBD2. The germline V gene encodes CDR1 SNHLY and CDR2 FYNNEI. The CDR3 totals 13 residues. The V segment lost 5 bases and the J segment 5 bases; nucleotides outside the gene matches: 4.

The chain couples TRBV6-1 to TRBJ2-7; TRBD2 matches at 8 bases. V lost 5 bases to trimming and J lost 7 bases; unmatched junction nucleotides: 13. Germline V gives CDR1 MNHNS, CDR2 SASEGT. This CDR3 has 15 amino acids. The CDR3 DNA follows: TGTGCCAGCAGTCCTAGGACTAGCCAAACCTTAGAGCAGTACTTC. It encodes CASSPRTSQTLEQYF.

The chain combines TRBV28 with TRBJ2-4; the match to TRBD1 covers 9 bases. Germline CDR1 reads MDHEN; CDR2 reads SYDVKM. This CDR3 has 15 residues. V was clipped by 3 bases and J by 10 bases; unmatched bases: 10. CDR3 in DNA: TGTGCCAGCAGTTTGCCTGGACAGGGGAAAGGGATTCAGTACTTC. This translates into CASSLPGQGKGIQYF.

This chain joins TRBV5-1 and TRBJ1-2; D is unresolved. This CDR3 has 15 amino acids. Trimming removed 0 bases at V and 6 bases at J, with 15 bases between. In germline, CDR1 is SGHRS, CDR2 YFSETQ. DNA for the CDR3: TGCGCCAGCAGCTTGGCCATAGGAGGGATCGATGGCTACACCTTC. Translating gives CASSLAIGGIDGYTF.

The CDR3 loop reads CASSLAPGTEAFF. The CDR3 nucleotides read TGTGCCAGCAGCTTAGCCCCGGGAACTGAAGCTTTCTTT. This chain uses TRBV11-2 with TRBJ1-1; the D is unclear. Germline CDR1 is SGHAT and CDR2 is FQNNGV. The CDR3 spans 13 residues. Trimming took off 1 base at V and 5 bases at J, with 8 bases between the two ends.

The chain uses TRBV27 and TRBJ2-7; D call uncertain. The V end lost 8 bases, the J end lost 5 bases, and 13 bases lay between the germline ends. There are 12 residues in the CDR3. Germline loops: CDR1 MNHEY, CDR2 SMNVEV (reference sequence). The CDR3 nucleotides are TGTGCCAGCCCCCCGCCTTGGGACGAGCAGTACTTC. Protein: CASPPPWDEQYF.

CDR3 sequence (DNA): TGTGCCAGCAGCGGGGGAGCGGGAGGATTCACAGATACGCAGTATTTT. Its translation is CASSGGAGGFTDTQYF. The rearrangement uses TRBV7-3 and TRBJ2-3, with 9 positions matching TRBD2. Unmatched junction bases numbered 8, after V lost 5 bases and J lost 2 bases. Germline V gene sequence: CDR1 SGHTA, CDR2 FQGTGA. The CDR3 runs 16 residues. The complete variable domain, with remaining parts taken from reference TRBV7-3 and TRBJ2-3, reads GAGVSQTPSNKVTEKGKYVELRCDPISGHTALYWYRQSLGQGPEFLIYFQGTGAADDSGLPNDRFFAVRPEGSVSTLKIQRTERGDSAVYLCASSGGAGGFTDTQYFGPGTRLTVL.

This clone was recorded once. The chain carries TRBV6-1 and TRBJ1-1; D gene uncertain. The V and J ends lost 2 bases and 10 bases respectively, with 5 bases between them. This CDR3 has 10 amino acids. The germline CDR1 and CDR2 sequences are MNHNS and SASEGT. CDR3 nucleotide sequence: TGTGCCAGCAGTGAACGAGCAGCTTTCTTT. Translation: CASSERAAFF.

The chain employs TRBV5-4 and TRBJ2-7, with 12 bases that match TRBD2. The CDR3 has 16 residues. Trimming cost V 3 bases and J 2 bases; bases outside gene matches: 6. CDR1 is SGHNT and CDR2 is YYREEE in the germline V gene (reference sequence). The CDR3 reads CASSSRASGRAYEQYF. The CDR3 nucleotides are TGTGCCAGCAGCTCCCGGGCTAGCGGGAGGGCCTACGAGCAGTACTTC.

V gene TRBV10-3 combines with J gene TRBJ2-1; weak D call: TRBD2 (6 bases). This CDR3 spans 13 amino acids. Germline loops: CDR1 ENHRY, CDR2 SYGVKD. V was cut by 7 bases and J by 5 bases, with 12 bases left in between. This CDR3 is CAIKTSHDNEQFF. CDR3 DNA: TGTGCCATCAAAACTAGCCATGACAATGAGCAGTTCTTC.

The J gene is TRBJ2-7, the V gene TRBV30; 10 bases line up with TRBD1. The CDR3 is made up of 14 amino acids. The germline V gene encodes CDR1 GTSNPN and CDR2 SVGIG (reference sequence). Trimming removed 2 bases from V and 5 bases from J; junction bases left unmatched: 6. CDR3 nucleotide sequence: TGTGCCTGGAGTTTAGGGACAGGGGTCCACGAGCAGTACTTC. Translated: CAWSLGTGVHEQYF.

The chain uses TRBV9 and TRBJ2-1, with no clear D. The CDR3 runs 15 residues. V lost 3 bases and J lost 7, with 17 bases in between. Germline V CDR1 and CDR2: SGDLS, YYNGEE. The CDR3 loop reads CASSASVVFGNEQFF. Here the CDR3 DNA reads TGTGCCAGCAGCGCCTCCGTTGTTTTTGGGAATGAGCAGTTCTTC.

The rearrangement uses TRBV30 and TRBJ1-5; D is ambiguous. This CDR3 is built from 14 residues. Trimming removed 0 bases at V and 4 bases at J, with 10 bases between. Germline loops: CDR1 GTSNPN, CDR2 SVGIG (reference sequence). Here the CDR3 DNA reads TGTGCCTGGAGTGTACACGGGCGGAATCAGCCCCAGCATTTT. It encodes CAWSVHGRNQPQHF.

The chain carries TRBV2 and TRBJ2-1; maybe TRBD1 (5 bases). The CDR3 covers 14 residues. V lost 2 bases and J lost 7, with 12 bases in between. CDR1 SNHLY and CDR2 FYNNEI come from the germline V gene. CDR3 protein: CASSEFYKGNEQFF. CDR3 DNA sequence: TGTGCCAGCAGTGAATTTTACAAGGGGAATGAGCAGTTCTTC. Combining the CDR3 with reference TRBV2 and TRBJ2-1 gives the whole variable domain EPEVTQTPSHQVTQMGQEVILRCVPISNHLYFYWYRQILGQKVEFLVSFYNNEISEKSEIFDDQFSVERPDGSNFTLKIRSTKLEDSAMYFCASSEFYKGNEQFFGPGTRLTVL.

V is TRBV5-1 and J is TRBJ2-2; D unclear. Between the trimmed V and J ends, which lost 0 bases and 2 bases, there was a span of 5 bases. CDR1 and CDR2 (germline): SGHRS, YFSETQ. The CDR3 is 14 residues long. Here the CDR3 reads CASSLEGNTGELFF. CDR3 coding DNA: TGCGCCAGCAGCTTGGAGGGTAACACCGGGGAGCTGTTTTTT.

For this clone: This specimen includes other DNA sequences encoding the same CDR3. The chain has TRBV5-1 and TRBJ2-1; D is uncertain. The CDR3 runs 14 residues. The germline V and J ends were trimmed by 4 bases and 0 bases, with 8 bases remaining between them. Germline-derived CDR1 and CDR2 are SGHRS and YFSETQ. The CDR3 DNA sequence: TGCGCCAGCAGCCTTGACAACTCCTACAATGAGCAGTTCTTC. The encoded protein is CASSLDNSYNEQFF.

This clone appeared a few times. This sample also contains other DNA sequences that code for the same CDR3. CDR3 coding DNA: TGTGCCAGCAGTCCGAACTATGGCTACACCTTC. Amino acid sequence: CASSPNYGYTF. The chain carries TRBV28 and TRBJ1-2; D gene unclear. The CDR3 is 11 residues long. V lost 5 bases and J lost 2, with 3 bases in between. The germline gives CDR1 MDHEN, CDR2 SYDVKM.

The CDR3 DNA follows: TGTGCCAGCAGGTTCGGGGGAGCGAACACCGGGGAGCTGTTTTTT. Translation: CASRFGGANTGELFF. The J gene is TRBJ2-2, the V gene TRBV6-6; the D gene is possibly TRBD2 (6 bases). V lost 6 bases, J lost 0 bases, and 11 bases lay in between. There are 15 residues in the CDR3. Looked up from germline, CDR1 is MNHNY and CDR2 is SVGAGI (reference sequence).

This clone has more than one count but fewer than ten. The chain links TRBV7-2 to TRBJ2-3; D gene ambiguous. The CDR3 has 13 amino acids. Germline V gene lookup returns CDR1 SGHTA and CDR2 FQGNSA. Between the trimmed V and J ends, which lost 6 bases and 2 bases, there was a span of 9 bases. The CDR3 DNA follows: TGTGCCAGCAGGGTAGAGTACACAGATACGCAGTATTTT. Translation: CASRVEYTDTQYF.

The chain recombines TRBV29-1 with TRBJ2-1; 11 bases fit TRBD2. Germline V gene data show CDR1 as SQVTM and CDR2 as ANQGSEA. V lost 6 bases and J lost 2; bases outside the gene matches: 6. The CDR3 sequence is 15 residues long. Here the CDR3 reads CSVPGTSGPYNEQFF. CDR3 coding DNA: TGCAGCGTACCTGGGACTAGCGGCCCCTACAATGAGCAGTTCTTC.

This clone occurred a few times. V gene TRBV28 combines with J gene TRBJ1-1; 8 positions match TRBD1. The CDR3 is 11 residues long. The ends lost 9 bases at V and 7 bases at J; junction bases unmatched: 4. Germline CDR1 MDHEN, CDR2 SYDVKM. The CDR3 DNA follows: TGTGCCAGTCTAGACAGGGGTGAAGCTTTCTTT. This codes for CASLDRGEAFF.

This clone appeared a few times. The V call is TRBV5-4, the J call TRBJ2-2; weak D call: TRBD1 (6 bases). This CDR3 has 16 amino acids. Germline loops: CDR1 SGHNT, CDR2 YYREEE (reference sequence). V lost 1 base, J lost 3 bases, and 13 bases lay in between. CDR3 sequence reads: CASSLQRGSDTGELFF. CDR3 nucleotides: TGTGCCAGCAGCTTGCAGAGGGGGAGCGACACCGGGGAGCTGTTTTTT.

The V call is TRBV27, the J call TRBJ2-3; 16 bases are shared with TRBD2. CDR1 is MNHEY and CDR2 is SMNVEV in the germline V gene (reference sequence). The V gene end was trimmed by 5 bases and the J gene end by 5 bases; junction bases not matched to a gene: 10. The CDR3 covers 18 residues. The CDR3 reads CASSPGTSGRARRDTQYF. CDR3 sequence (DNA): TGTGCCAGCAGTCCCGGGACTAGCGGGAGGGCCCGGAGAGATACGCAGTATTTT.

CDR3 residues: CASSEVGATDEQFF. The CDR3 DNA follows: TGTGCCAGCAGTGAAGTAGGGGCGACGGATGAGCAGTTCTTC. The chain carries TRBV27 and TRBJ2-1; a weak D match, TRBD1 (5 bases). Trimming took off 5 bases at V and 8 bases at J, with 16 bases between the two ends. Germline values: CDR1 MNHEY, CDR2 SMNVEV (reference sequence). The CDR3 runs to 14 residues.

In this sample, this clone turned up a few times. The rearrangement links TRBV6-1 to TRBJ1-5, with D perhaps matching TRBD1 (5 bases). CDR1 and CDR2 (germline): MNHNS, SASEGT. This CDR3 is built from 16 residues. V lost 3 bases and J lost 2, with 14 bases in between. The CDR3 here is CASSEIWGYGNQPQHF. The DNA of the CDR3 is TGTGCCAGCAGTGAGATTTGGGGGTATGGCAATCAGCCCCAGCATTTT.